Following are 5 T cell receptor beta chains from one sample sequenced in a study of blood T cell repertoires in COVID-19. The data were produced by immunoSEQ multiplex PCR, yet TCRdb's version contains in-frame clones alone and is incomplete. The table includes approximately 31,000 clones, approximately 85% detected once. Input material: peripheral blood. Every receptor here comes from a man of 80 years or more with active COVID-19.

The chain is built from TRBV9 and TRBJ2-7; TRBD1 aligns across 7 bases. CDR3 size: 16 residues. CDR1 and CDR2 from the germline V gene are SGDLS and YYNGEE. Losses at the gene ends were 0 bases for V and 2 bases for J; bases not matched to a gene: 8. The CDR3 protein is CASSVGGTAQTYEQYF. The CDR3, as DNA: TGTGCCAGCAGCGTAGGAGGGACAGCTCAAACCTACGAGCAGTACTTC.

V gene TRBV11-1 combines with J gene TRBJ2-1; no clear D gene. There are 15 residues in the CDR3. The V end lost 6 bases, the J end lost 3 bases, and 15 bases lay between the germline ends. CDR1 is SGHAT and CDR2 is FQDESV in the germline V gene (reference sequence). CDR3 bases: TGTGCCAGCAGTCAGGCGTCATCGGTCTACAATGAGCAGTTCTTC. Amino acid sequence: CASSQASSVYNEQFF. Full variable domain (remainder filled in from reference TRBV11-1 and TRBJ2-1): EAEVAQSPRYKITEKSQAVAFWCDPISGHATLYWYRQILGQGPELLVQFQDESVVDDSQLPKDRFSAERLKGVDSTLKIQPAELGDSAMYLCASSQASSVYNEQFFGPGTRLTVL.

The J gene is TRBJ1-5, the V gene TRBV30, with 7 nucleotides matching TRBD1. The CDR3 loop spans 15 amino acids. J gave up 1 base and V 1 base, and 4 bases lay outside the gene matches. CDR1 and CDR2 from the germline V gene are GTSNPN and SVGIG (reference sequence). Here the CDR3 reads CAWSAGGRSNQPQHF. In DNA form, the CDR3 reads TGTGCCTGGAGTGCAGGGGGTCGAAGCAATCAGCCCCAGCATTTT. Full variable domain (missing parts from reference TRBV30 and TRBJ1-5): SQTIHQWPATLVQPVGSPLSLECTVEGTSNPNLYWYRQAAGRGLQLLFYSVGIGQISSEVPQNLSASRPQDRQFILSSKKLLLSDSGFYLCAWSAGGRSNQPQHFGDGTRLSIL.

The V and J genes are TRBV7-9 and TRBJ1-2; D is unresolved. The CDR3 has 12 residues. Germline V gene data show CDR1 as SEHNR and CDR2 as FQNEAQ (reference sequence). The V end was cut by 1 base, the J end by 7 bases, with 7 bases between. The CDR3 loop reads CASSLGARGYTF. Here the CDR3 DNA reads TGTGCCAGCAGCTTAGGGGCGCGTGGCTACACCTTC. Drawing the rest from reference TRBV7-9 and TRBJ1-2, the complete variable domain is DTGVSQNPRHKITKRGQNVTFRCDPISEHNRLYWYRQTLGQGPEFLTYFQNEAQLEKSRLLSDRFSAERPKGSFSTLEIQRTEQGDSAMYLCASSLGARGYTFGSGTRLTVV.

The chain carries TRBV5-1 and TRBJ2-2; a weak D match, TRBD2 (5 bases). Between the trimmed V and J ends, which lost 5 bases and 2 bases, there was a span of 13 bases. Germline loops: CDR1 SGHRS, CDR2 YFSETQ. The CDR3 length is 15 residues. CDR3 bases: TGCGCCAGCAGTACCTCTAGCCCCAACACCGGGGAGCTGTTTTTT. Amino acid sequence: CASSTSSPNTGELFF.